What follows are 11 T cell receptor beta chains derived from one specimen sequenced in a study of beta chain features in type 1 diabetes. All of the isolated RNA was reverse transcribed, so expressed TCRB transcripts were sequenced. The method was immunoSEQ multiplex PCR; TCRdb's version includes in-frame clones alone and lacks a portion of them. The sample shows hundreds of thousands of clones, around 13% of them seen only once. The sequencing input was naive CD4+ T cells from blood. The receptors were sampled from a man between 18 and 29 years old in good health.

The CDR3 DNA sequence: TGTGCCAGCAGCCCGCTAAATACAGGGGGAGGGATGCAGTATTTT. Encoded protein: CASSPLNTGGGMQYF. The chain employs TRBV7-6 and TRBJ2-3; TRBD1 is a possible D gene (8 bases). Between the trimmed V and J ends, which lost 5 bases and 11 bases, there was a span of 23 bases. This CDR3 has 15 amino acids. Germline-derived CDR1 and CDR2 are SGHVS and FNYEAQ.

This chain uses TRBV5-8 with TRBJ2-2; perhaps TRBD1 as D (6 bases). Germline-derived CDR1 and CDR2 are SGHTS and YDEGEE. V lost 4 bases, J lost 1 base, and 8 bases lay in between. This CDR3 region has 14 residues. The CDR3 DNA sequence: TGTGCCAGCAGCCAGGACAGGAACACCGGGGAGCTGTTTTTT. Encoded protein: CASSQDRNTGELFF.

The rearrangement links TRBV25-1 to TRBJ2-5, with D possibly matching TRBD2 (5 bases). The V end was cut by 4 bases, the J end by 4 bases, with 16 bases between. Germline V gene data show CDR1 as MGHDK and CDR2 as SYGVNS. The CDR3 loop spans 15 amino acids. The CDR3 DNA sequence: TGTGCCAGCAGTGTTGGGTCGGGCGGGTCAGAGACCCAGTACTTC. Translation gives CASSVGSGGSETQYF.

This clone has just a few counts. The J gene is TRBJ2-2, the V gene TRBV14; 8 positions match TRBD2. V lost 4 bases, J lost 7 bases, and 2 bases stayed unmatched. From germline, CDR1 is SGHDN and CDR2 FVKESK. This CDR3 has 13 amino acids. The CDR3 DNA sequence: TGTGCCAGCAGCCCACTAGCGGTCGGGGAGCTGTTTTTT. The encoded protein is CASSPLAVGELFF.

The chain recombines TRBV2 with TRBJ1-1; D remains ambiguous. Germline V lookup: CDR1 SNHLY, CDR2 FYNNEI. Trimming took off 4 bases at V and 5 bases at J, with 11 bases between the two ends. The CDR3 length is 13 residues. The CDR3 DNA follows: TGTGCCAGCAGTGCCGATGGGGAGACTGAAGCTTTCTTT. Residues: CASSADGETEAFF.

This clone was detected a few times. CDR3 sequence reads: CASSPQDTTDTQYF. CDR3 DNA: TGTGCCAGCTCACCACAGGACACCACAGATACGCAGTATTTT. The chain recombines TRBV18 with TRBJ2-3; weak D call: TRBD1 (5 bases). The CDR3 runs to 14 residues. V dropped 1 base and J dropped 2 bases, with 7 bases sitting between them. CDR1 and CDR2 from the germline V gene are KGHSH and LQKENI.

The chain carries TRBV18 and TRBJ2-6; 8 bases are shared with TRBD1. From germline, CDR1 is KGHSH and CDR2 LQKENI. The CDR3 covers 17 residues. Trimming removed 3 bases from V and 4 bases from J; junction bases left unmatched: 8. The CDR3: CASSPRTGRSGANVLTF. The CDR3 DNA reads TGTGCCAGCTCACCTCGGACAGGGAGGAGCGGGGCCAACGTCCTGACTTTC.

In this sample, this clone turned up a few times. The chain carries TRBV28 and TRBJ2-7, with 11 nucleotides matching TRBD1. Unmatched junction bases numbered 7, after V lost 6 bases and J lost 6 bases. The CDR3 length is 14 residues. Germline lookup yields CDR1 MDHEN and CDR2 SYDVKM. The CDR3: CASRMTGQGGEQYF. The DNA for the CDR3 is TGTGCCAGCAGGATGACGGGACAGGGGGGCGAGCAGTACTTC.

This clone appeared a few times. The V and J genes are TRBV19 and TRBJ2-1, with 9 bases fitting TRBD2. With V trimmed by 5 bases and J by 1 base, 3 bases remained unmatched. Germline values: CDR1 LNHDA, CDR2 SQIVND (reference sequence). This CDR3 has 15 residues. CDR3 nucleotides: TGTGCCAGTAGTTGGCGGGAGGGGTCCTACAATGAGCAGTTCTTC. Its translation is CASSWREGSYNEQFF. Drawing the rest from reference TRBV19 and TRBJ2-1, the complete variable domain is DGGITQSPKYLFRKEGQNVTLSCEQNLNHDAMYWYRQDPGQGLRLIYYSQIVNDFQKGDIAEGYSVSREKKESFPLTVTSAQKNPTAFYLCASSWREGSYNEQFFGPGTRLTVL.

V gene TRBV18 combines with J gene TRBJ2-5; 8 bases fit TRBD2. From germline, CDR1 is KGHSH and CDR2 LQKENI. The CDR3 loop spans 15 amino acids. V was pared by 6 bases and J by 1 base, with 7 bases of the junction left unmatched. CDR3 nucleotides: TGTGCCAGCTCTCTGGTCGCGGGGGGCCAAGAGACCCAGTACTTC. Translation gives CASSLVAGGQETQYF.

This sequence joins TRBV19 and TRBJ1-5; TRBD1 matches 8 bases. There are 15 residues in the CDR3. Trimming cost V 3 bases and J 6 bases; bases outside gene matches: 7. CDR1 LNHDA and CDR2 SQIVND come from the germline V gene (reference sequence). For the CDR3, the DNA is TGTGCCAGTAGTATTTCCGGGACAGGATCTCAGCCCCAGCATTTT. Translated: CASSISGTGSQPQHF.